The clone carrying this TCR beta chain showed up just once. Seattle patient enrollment occurred during active infection, with longitudinal follow-up thereafter. This entry belongs to a study of blood T cell repertoires in COVID-19. For the study at large: The origin of the acute and convalescent COVID-19 samples was the United States, Italy and Spain.

Trimming cost V 2 bases and J 5 bases; bases outside gene matches: 3. CDR3 length: 16 amino acids. Germline V gene lookup returns CDR1 MNHEY and CDR2 SVGAGI. Under the authors' procedure: Amplification with reference gene primers provided the estimates of nucleated cell counts. Sequenced by immunoSEQ multiplex PCR; TCRdb stores in-frame clones only, minus some. V, J and clone size are those of that table, while D and trimming were read from the DNA. The table shows about 370,000 clones, with around 87% occurring only once. Sequenced input: peripheral blood. The J gene is TRBJ2-5, the V gene TRBV6-5; 15 bases align to TRBD2. The clonotype originates from a young woman with COVID-19, enrolled during active disease. The CDR3 DNA sequence: TGTGCCAGCAGTTACCGGGGGACTAGCGGGAGGGAGACCCAGTACTTC. It translates to CASSYRGTSGRETQYF.